The clone carrying this T cell receptor (beta chain) was counted between two and nine times. Germline CDR1 and CDR2: DFQATT and SNEGSKA (reference sequence). Trimming removed 2 bases from V and 2 bases from J; junction bases left unmatched: 7. This CDR3 spans 15 amino acids. This sample stems from a study of CD8 T cells in ankylosing spondylitis. Quantitative barcoded 5'-RACE was used to prepare TCR beta libraries. Via MiXCR, TCRdb re-called the 5' RACE reads, giving one row per CDR3 protein. The data contain some 300,000 distinct CDR3 sequences, roughly 20% of them singletons. Source material: blood, either unsorted or a sorted T cell fraction (not recorded which). The source is a female donor with ankylosing spondylitis or in good health (not recorded which). The chain combines TRBV20-1 with TRBJ2-3; TRBD1 matches 7 bases. CDR3 protein: CSARPDRVPTDTQYF. CDR3 coding DNA: TGCAGTGCTAGACCTGACAGGGTCCCCACAGATACGCAGTATTTT.